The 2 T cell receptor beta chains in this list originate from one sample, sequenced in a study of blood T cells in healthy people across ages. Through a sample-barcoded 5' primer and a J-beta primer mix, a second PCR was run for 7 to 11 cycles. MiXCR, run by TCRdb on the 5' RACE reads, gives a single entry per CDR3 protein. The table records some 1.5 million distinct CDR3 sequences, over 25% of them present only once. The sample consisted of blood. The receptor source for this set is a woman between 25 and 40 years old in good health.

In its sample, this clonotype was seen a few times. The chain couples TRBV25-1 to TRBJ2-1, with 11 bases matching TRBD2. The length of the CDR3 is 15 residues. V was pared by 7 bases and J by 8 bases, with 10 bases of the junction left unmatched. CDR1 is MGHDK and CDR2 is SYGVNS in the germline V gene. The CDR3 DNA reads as TGTGCCAGCATGGATAGCGGGAGGGCCGTCGATGAGCAGTTCTTC. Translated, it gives CASMDSGRAVDEQFF.

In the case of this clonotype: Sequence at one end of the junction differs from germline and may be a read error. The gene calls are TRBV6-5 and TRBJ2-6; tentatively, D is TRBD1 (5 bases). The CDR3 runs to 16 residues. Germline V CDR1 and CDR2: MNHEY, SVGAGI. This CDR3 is CASSLRRSSGANVRTF. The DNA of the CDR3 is TGTGCCAGCAGTTTACGACGGAGCTCTGGGGCCAACGTCCGGACTTTC.